These T cell receptor beta chains were read from a single sample in a study of blood T cell repertoires in COVID-19. Clones were read by immunoSEQ multiplex PCR, and TCRdb kept only the in-frame ones, dropping some. Of approximately 50,000 clones in the sample, approximately 80% were seen once. Material: peripheral blood. The receptors originated from a man in his fifties or sixties with active or convalescent COVID-19. Both conserved end residues are part of each CDR3. The order of the fields is V gene, D gene, clone size, J gene, CDR3 DNA, CDR3 protein. D genes are given only for firm matches. Not every row has a clone size; where given, it reads once, few, many or a size class.

V gene: TRBV24-1
D gene: TRBD1
clone size: NA
J gene: TRBJ1-2
CDR3 DNA: TGTGCCACCAGTGATTTTAAAAGTAGGGGGCAAGATGGCTACACCTTC
CDR3 protein: CATSDFKSRGQDGYTF

V gene: TRBV4-1
D gene: TRBD1
clone size: NA
J gene: TRBJ1-1
CDR3 DNA: TGCGCCAGCAGCCAAGGGGCCAGGGGGCTCGCTGGAGCTTTCTTT
CDR3 protein: CASSQGARGLAGAFF

V gene: TRBV20-1
D gene: TRBD1
clone size: few
J gene: TRBJ1-1
CDR3 DNA: TGCAGTGCTAGTGGGACAGGGGGAATTCGGGCTTTCTTT
CDR3 protein: CSASGTGGIRAFF

V gene: TRBV19
D gene: NA
clone size: NA
J gene: TRBJ2-3
CDR3 DNA: TGTGCCAGTAGTGCCCGACTAGAACCGCCAGATACGCAGTATTTT
CDR3 protein: CASSARLEPPDTQYF

V gene: TRBV4-2
D gene: NA
clone size: NA
J gene: TRBJ2-7
CDR3 DNA: TGTGCCAGCAGCCAAGCGGGACAAGCCTACGAGCAGTACTTC
CDR3 protein: CASSQAGQAYEQYF

V gene: TRBV10-3
D gene: TRBD2
clone size: NA
J gene: TRBJ2-3
CDR3 DNA: TGTGCCATCAGCCCGACTAGCGGGGGCGGAAAAACAGATACGCAGTATTTT
CDR3 protein: CAISPTSGGGKTDTQYF

V gene: TRBV6-6
D gene: TRBD2
clone size: NA
J gene: TRBJ2-5
CDR3 DNA: TGTGCCAGCAGGTTGACTAGCGGGGGGACCCAAGAGACCCAGTACTTC
CDR3 protein: CASRLTSGGTQETQYF

V gene: TRBV19
D gene: TRBD1
clone size: NA
J gene: TRBJ1-4
CDR3 DNA: TGTGCCAGTAAGTCCCGGGACAGCTATGAAAAACTGTTTTTT
CDR3 protein: CASKSRDSYEKLFF

V gene: TRBV24-1
D gene: TRBD1
clone size: NA
J gene: TRBJ2-3
CDR3 DNA: TGTGCCACCAGTGATTCAGGACAGGGAACCACAGATACGCAGTATTTT
CDR3 protein: CATSDSGQGTTDTQYF

V gene: TRBV12-3/TRBV12-4
D gene: TRBD1
clone size: NA
J gene: TRBJ1-2
CDR3 DNA: TGTGCCAGCAGCCTCGGGACAGGGGATGGCTACACCTTC
CDR3 protein: CASSLGTGDGYTF

V gene: TRBV6-5
D gene: NA
clone size: NA
J gene: TRBJ2-5
CDR3 DNA: TGTGCCAGCACTCCGGGACATAAAGAGACCCAGTACTTC
CDR3 protein: CASTPGHKETQYF

V gene: TRBV13
D gene: NA
clone size: NA
J gene: TRBJ1-1
CDR3 DNA: TGTGCCAGCAGCGAGACAGGGAACACTGAAGCTTTCTTT
CDR3 protein: CASSETGNTEAFF

V gene: TRBV19
D gene: NA
clone size: NA
J gene: TRBJ1-1
CDR3 DNA: TGTGCCAGCCTCAAGGACGGGAAAGAAGTCTGGGCTTTCTTT
CDR3 protein: CASLKDGKEVWAFF

V gene: TRBV10-2
D gene: NA
clone size: NA
J gene: TRBJ2-7
CDR3 DNA: TGCGCCAGCAGTGAGATGGCGGGGGCCAGCGACGAGCAGTACTTC
CDR3 protein: CASSEMAGASDEQYF

V gene: TRBV5-1
D gene: TRBD2
clone size: NA
J gene: TRBJ2-7
CDR3 DNA: TGCGCCAGCAGCCCCGGGACTAGCGGGAACCACGAGCAGTACTTC
CDR3 protein: CASSPGTSGNHEQYF

V gene: TRBV7-9
D gene: NA
clone size: NA
J gene: TRBJ1-3
CDR3 DNA: TGTGCCAGCAGCTTTGACAGTCTCTCTGGAAACACCATATATTTT
CDR3 protein: CASSFDSLSGNTIYF

V gene: TRBV6-1
D gene: TRBD1
clone size: NA
J gene: TRBJ2-6
CDR3 DNA: TGTGCCAGCAGTGAGATGACAGGGTCTGGGGCCAACGTCCTGACTTTC
CDR3 protein: CASSEMTGSGANVLTF

V gene: TRBV7-6
D gene: NA
clone size: NA
J gene: TRBJ2-2
CDR3 DNA: TGTGCCAGCAGCTTCGGACTAAACACCGGGGAGCTGTTTTTT
CDR3 protein: CASSFGLNTGELFF

V gene: TRBV10-2
D gene: TRBD1
clone size: NA
J gene: TRBJ1-4
CDR3 DNA: TGCGCCAGCAGCGCCTCAGGGGGCGGTGAAAAACTGTTTTTT
CDR3 protein: CASSASGGGEKLFF

V gene: TRBV2
D gene: NA
clone size: few
J gene: TRBJ1-5
CDR3 DNA: TGTGCCAGCAGTGAAGTTGGGGCAACTTTCAATCAGCCCCAGCATTTT
CDR3 protein: CASSEVGATFNQPQHF

V gene: TRBV30
D gene: NA
clone size: NA
J gene: TRBJ1-6
CDR3 DNA: TGTGCCTGGAGTGAGCGCTCCTATAATTCACCCCTCCACTTT
CDR3 protein: CAWSERSYNSPLHF

V gene: TRBV10-3
D gene: NA
clone size: NA
J gene: TRBJ1-1
CDR3 DNA: TGTGCCATCATGGGAGCCTCTGAAGCTTTCTTT
CDR3 protein: CAIMGASEAFF

V gene: TRBV5-5
D gene: NA
clone size: NA
J gene: TRBJ2-7
CDR3 DNA: TGTGCCAGCAGCACCGACAGATCCTACGAGCAGTACTTC
CDR3 protein: CASSTDRSYEQYF

V gene: TRBV7-2
D gene: TRBD1
clone size: NA
J gene: TRBJ1-4
CDR3 DNA: TGTGCCAGCAGCTTAGAGGGGGCGGGGAATGAAAAACTGTTTTTT
CDR3 protein: CASSLEGAGNEKLFF

V gene: TRBV30
D gene: NA
clone size: NA
J gene: TRBJ1-5
CDR3 DNA: TGTGCCTGGAGGAAACAGGGATGGAATCAGCCCCAGCATTTT
CDR3 protein: CAWRKQGWNQPQHF

V gene: TRBV7-2
D gene: TRBD2
clone size: few
J gene: TRBJ2-3
CDR3 DNA: TGTGCCAGCAGCACGCCACGGGGCGGGAGTCACACAGATACGCAGTATTTT
CDR3 protein: CASSTPRGGSHTDTQYF

V gene: TRBV5-1
D gene: NA
clone size: once
J gene: TRBJ2-2
CDR3 DNA: TGCGCCAGCAGCCTCTCCCCACTGAACACCGGGGAGCTGTTTTTT
CDR3 protein: CASSLSPLNTGELFF

V gene: TRBV27
D gene: TRBD2
clone size: NA
J gene: TRBJ2-1
CDR3 DNA: TGTGCCAGCAGTTTAAATCCCGGGACTAGGATGTACAATGAGCAGTTCTTC
CDR3 protein: CASSLNPGTRMYNEQFF

V gene: TRBV29-1
D gene: NA
clone size: NA
J gene: TRBJ1-2
CDR3 DNA: TGCAGCGTTGAGGAGGAAATGGACTATGGCTACACCTTC
CDR3 protein: CSVEEEMDYGYTF

V gene: TRBV11-2
D gene: TRBD1
clone size: NA
J gene: TRBJ2-3
CDR3 DNA: TGTGCCAGCAGCTTAGTCAGGGGGTCAGATACGCAGTATTTT
CDR3 protein: CASSLVRGSDTQYF

V gene: TRBV6-6
D gene: NA
clone size: NA
J gene: TRBJ1-2
CDR3 DNA: TGTGCCAGCAGATCAACAGGGAGTAACTATGGCTACACCTTC
CDR3 protein: CASRSTGSNYGYTF

V gene: TRBV28
D gene: NA
clone size: NA
J gene: TRBJ2-4
CDR3 DNA: TGTGCCAGCAGTTTAGCGGGGTCTCCCCTGAGGGACATTCAGTACTTC
CDR3 protein: CASSLAGSPLRDIQYF

V gene: TRBV7-3
D gene: TRBD1
clone size: NA
J gene: TRBJ1-5
CDR3 DNA: TGTGCCAGCAGCCCATTTGGGACAGACTATAGCAATCAGCCCCAGCATTTT
CDR3 protein: CASSPFGTDYSNQPQHF

V gene: TRBV4-2
D gene: NA
clone size: NA
J gene: TRBJ2-7
CDR3 DNA: TGTGCCAGCAGCCAAAGGGACTTTACCTCCTACGAGCAGTACTTC
CDR3 protein: CASSQRDFTSYEQYF

V gene: TRBV30
D gene: NA
clone size: NA
J gene: TRBJ1-2
CDR3 DNA: TGTGCCTGGATGCTAGGCGGCTACACCTTC
CDR3 protein: CAWMLGGYTF

V gene: TRBV18
D gene: NA
clone size: NA
J gene: TRBJ2-2
CDR3 DNA: TGTGCCAGCTCACCGCTGCGGCAGGGCCATAACACCGGGGAGCTGTTTTTT
CDR3 protein: CASSPLRQGHNTGELFF

V gene: TRBV6-5
D gene: TRBD1
clone size: NA
J gene: TRBJ1-1
CDR3 DNA: TGTGCCAGCAGTTACGCAGGGGGATCGACTGAAGCTTTCTTT
CDR3 protein: CASSYAGGSTEAFF

V gene: TRBV27
D gene: TRBD1
clone size: NA
J gene: TRBJ2-1
CDR3 DNA: TGTGCCAGCAGTTACAGGGGCGCGTTTTACAATGAGCAGTTCTTC
CDR3 protein: CASSYRGAFYNEQFF

V gene: TRBV9
D gene: NA
clone size: NA
J gene: TRBJ1-2
CDR3 DNA: TGTGCCAGCAGCGTAACAGACAGGACAGCAAGGGGCTACACCTTC
CDR3 protein: CASSVTDRTARGYTF

V gene: TRBV25-1
D gene: TRBD1
clone size: NA
J gene: TRBJ1-1
CDR3 DNA: TGTGCCAGCAGTGGACCAGGGGGCCAAATGAATACTGAAGCTTTCTTT
CDR3 protein: CASSGPGGQMNTEAFF

V gene: TRBV5-1
D gene: TRBD2
clone size: NA
J gene: TRBJ2-5
CDR3 DNA: TGCGCCAGCAGCTTAAATACCGGGACTAGTGAGACCCAGTACTTC
CDR3 protein: CASSLNTGTSETQYF

V gene: TRBV30
D gene: NA
clone size: few
J gene: TRBJ1-2
CDR3 DNA: TGTGCCTGGAGTCCCGGGAACTATGGCTACACCTTC
CDR3 protein: CAWSPGNYGYTF

V gene: TRBV2
D gene: NA
clone size: many
J gene: TRBJ2-3
CDR3 DNA: TGTGCCAGCAGTCGGGAGACAGATACGCAGTATTTT
CDR3 protein: CASSRETDTQYF

V gene: TRBV10-2
D gene: TRBD1
clone size: NA
J gene: TRBJ1-2
CDR3 DNA: TGCGCCAGCAGTGGGACAGGGGACGGCTACACCTTC
CDR3 protein: CASSGTGDGYTF

V gene: TRBV19
D gene: NA
clone size: few
J gene: TRBJ1-1
CDR3 DNA: TGTGCCCCCCAAGGGGGGGCGGGGGGGGCAGCTTTCTTT
CDR3 protein: CAPQGGAGGAAFF

V gene: TRBV25-1
D gene: NA
clone size: NA
J gene: TRBJ1-1
CDR3 DNA: TGTGCCAGCAGTGACAGTAATGGCCTGAACACTGAAGCTTTCTTT
CDR3 protein: CASSDSNGLNTEAFF

V gene: TRBV2
D gene: NA
clone size: NA
J gene: TRBJ2-5
CDR3 DNA: TGTGCCAGCAAAGAGGCGGGCGTCCGGCGAGAGACCCAGTACTTC
CDR3 protein: CASKEAGVRRETQYF

V gene: TRBV7-9
D gene: NA
clone size: NA
J gene: TRBJ2-7
CDR3 DNA: TGTGCCAGCAGCTCCGCCAGGGTCTACGAGCAGTACTTC
CDR3 protein: CASSSARVYEQYF

V gene: TRBV6-6
D gene: TRBD1
clone size: NA
J gene: TRBJ2-1
CDR3 DNA: TGTGCCAGCACCGGACAGGGGATGGATGAGCAGTTCTTC
CDR3 protein: CASTGQGMDEQFF

V gene: TRBV11-1
D gene: TRBD2
clone size: few
J gene: TRBJ2-1
CDR3 DNA: TGTGCCAGCAGCACCCGAACTAGCGGGAGCACTGAGCAGTTCTTC
CDR3 protein: CASSTRTSGSTEQFF

V gene: TRBV7-2
D gene: NA
clone size: NA
J gene: TRBJ2-3
CDR3 DNA: TGTGCCAGCAGCTTGCAGGGCCTCAGCACAGATACGCAGTATTTT
CDR3 protein: CASSLQGLSTDTQYF

V gene: TRBV3-1/TRBV3-2
D gene: NA
clone size: once
J gene: TRBJ2-1
CDR3 DNA: TGTGCCAGCAGCCACCAGGGGAGCTCCTACAATGAGCAGTTCTTC
CDR3 protein: CASSHQGSSYNEQFF